This T cell receptor beta chain is drawn from a study of identical twins. TCRdb reprocessed the 5' RACE reads via MiXCR and lists one record per CDR3 protein. This sample has 420,000 or so distinct CDR3 sequences, with less than 20% found just once. Everyone who gave samples was a healthy Caucasian. Germline CDR1 and CDR2: SGHRS and YFSETQ. The CDR3 loop spans 15 amino acids. V lost 3 bases and J lost 0, with 10 bases in between. Overall study findings and caveats: A cross-sectional statistical analysis, not follow-up of the same donors, supported the conclusions. Out-of-frame alpha sequences shared between twins exhibited an excess of low generation probability. Cord blood beta clonotypes that were abundant carried fewer insertions, and memory repertoires showed no such trend.

This clonotype occurred many times. The antigen is unknown. The specimen was naive T cells sorted from blood. The source of this sequence is a middle-aged man in good health. The V and J genes are TRBV5-1 and TRBJ1-3, with D possibly being TRBD1 (6 bases). The CDR3 loop reads CASSSGTISGNTIYF. The CDR3 nucleotides read TGCGCCAGCAGCTCCGGGACAATCTCTGGAAACACCATATATTTT.